This T cell receptor beta chain emerged from a study of T cell responses to AZD1222 COVID-19 vaccine. Trimming shortened V by 4 bases and J by 7 bases, and 13 bases separated the two germline ends. The CDR3 runs 13 residues. Germline assignment: CDR1 MNHEY and CDR2 SVGAGI. The assay was immunoSEQ multiplex PCR, and TCRdb's table has in-frame clones only and misses some. The table shows about 120,000 clones, with roughly 90% occurring only once. A remark on this clone: Antigen specificity is unknown.

Notes on the study in general: Donors were largely white British and mainly female; clonal diversity was possibly underestimated. Epitopes outside B.1.351 and B.1.1.7 mutated regions reportedly drew nearly half of spike TCRs.

This receptor was obtained from an adult in good health. This material consisted of peripheral blood, taken on day 0 of AZD1222 vaccination. V usage is TRBV6-5 and J usage is TRBJ1-2; unclear D gene. CDR3 DNA: TGTGCCAGCAGTTCCTCCGTTTCGGTTGGCTACACCTTC. Its protein is CASSSSVSVGYTF.